The rows below give T cell receptor beta chains drawn from one sample of a study of blood T cell repertoires in COVID-19. The assay was immunoSEQ multiplex PCR, and TCRdb's table has in-frame clones only and misses some. The profile shows 200,000 to 250,000 clones, about nine tenths of them singletons. Material: peripheral blood. These receptors all come from a man aged 25 to 45 with COVID-19, enrolled during active disease. The CDR3 runs from the conserved cysteine through the conserved F or W. The D gene is left open where the match is weak. Clone size, where shown, is once, few, many, or a class for clones that have expanded.

TRBV2	13	TRBJ1-5	NA	NA	CASKGRENQPQHF	TGTGCCAGCAAGGGAAGGGAGAATCAGCCCCAGCATTTT
TRBV27	14	TRBJ1-5	NA	TRBD1	CASSLYRGGQPQHF	TGTGCCAGCAGTTTATACAGGGGCGGTCAGCCCCAGCATTTT
TRBV2	16	TRBJ2-2	NA	TRBD2	CASSERASGGTGELFF	TGTGCCAGCAGTGAACGGGCTAGCGGGGGCACCGGGGAGCTGTTTTTT
TRBV19	14	TRBJ1-3	NA	NA	CASSKRGTGNTIYF	TGTGCCAGTAGTAAAAGGGGTACTGGAAACACCATATATTTT
TRBV6-2/TRBV6-3	13	TRBJ2-2	few	NA	CASRPTGTGELFF	TGTGCCAGCAGGCCTACAGGGACCGGGGAGCTGTTTTTT
TRBV19	13	TRBJ1-6	NA	TRBD1	CASSPGGQSPLHF	TGTGCCAGTAGCCCAGGGGGCCAATCACCCCTCCACTTT
TRBV18	14	TRBJ1-1	NA	NA	CASSPYRDGTEAFF	TGTGCCAGCTCACCATACAGAGATGGGACTGAAGCTTTCTTT
TRBV7-2	14	TRBJ2-5	NA	NA	CASSLGLAVETQYF	TGTGCCAGCAGCTTAGGTCTGGCAGTTGAGACCCAGTACTTC
TRBV19	15	TRBJ1-3	NA	TRBD1	CATSAGTASGNTIYF	TGTGCCACTTCGGCGGGGACAGCCTCTGGAAACACCATATATTTT
TRBV4-3	17	TRBJ1-1	NA	NA	CASSQDEGWAESTEAFF	TGCGCCAGCAGCCAAGATGAGGGATGGGCTGAGAGCACTGAAGCTTTCTTT
TRBV9	13	TRBJ2-5	NA	NA	CASSEGVRETQYF	TGTGCCAGCAGCGAAGGAGTCCGGGAGACCCAGTACTTC
TRBV18	15	TRBJ2-5	NA	NA	CASSPLTGARETQYF	TGTGCCAGCTCACCACTTACGGGAGCCCGAGAGACCCAGTACTTC
TRBV4-1	17	TRBJ2-2	NA	NA	CASSQGEDREGTGELFF	TGCGCCAGCAGCCAAGGTGAGGACAGGGAGGGGACCGGGGAGCTGTTTTTT
TRBV6-6	13	TRBJ1-5	NA	NA	CASDQGDNQPQHF	TGTGCCAGCGATCAGGGTGACAATCAGCCCCAGCATTTT
TRBV6-5	13	TRBJ1-2	NA	NA	CASSLGHIYGYTF	TGTGCCAGCAGCCTGGGACACATCTATGGCTACACCTTC
TRBV7-2	16	TRBJ1-2	NA	NA	CASSPRNTGTNYGYTF	TGTGCCAGCAGCCCCCGCAACACAGGAACTAACTATGGCTACACCTTC
TRBV11-2	18	TRBJ1-1	NA	TRBD1	CASSLDSVGTGGHTEAFF	TGTGCCAGCAGCTTAGATAGTGTGGGGACAGGGGGCCACACTGAAGCTTTCTTT
TRBV24-1	14	TRBJ2-5	NA	TRBD1	CATSEDRAQETQYF	TGTGCCACCAGCGAGGACAGGGCCCAAGAGACCCAGTACTTC
TRBV25-1	16	TRBJ2-2	NA	TRBD1	CASSESWTGNTGELFF	TGTGCCAGCAGTGAATCTTGGACAGGCAACACCGGGGAGCTGTTTTTT
TRBV10-3	21	TRBJ2-7	NA	TRBD2	CAITATGVPPTSGIYSYEQYF	TGTGCCATCACCGCTACCGGGGTACCTCCGACTAGCGGGATCTATTCCTACGAGCAGTACTTC
TRBV28	16	TRBJ2-7	NA	TRBD2	CASSSPTSGSSYEQYF	TGTGCCAGCAGTTCCCCCACTAGCGGAAGCTCCTACGAGCAGTACTTC
TRBV7-2	17	TRBJ1-3	NA	NA	CASSLFGLATSGNTIYF	TGTGCCAGCAGCTTATTTGGGTTAGCTACCTCTGGAAACACCATATATTTT
TRBV28	15	TRBJ1-4	NA	NA	CASSLGVQGNEKLFF	TGTGCCAGCAGTTTGGGTGTACAGGGTAATGAAAAACTGTTTTTT
TRBV11-3	14	TRBJ1-1	NA	NA	CASSLDQSNTEAFF	TGTGCCAGCAGCTTAGATCAAAGCAACACTGAAGCTTTCTTT
TRBV7-2	15	TRBJ1-4	NA	NA	CASSPRRGLGEKLFF	TGTGCCAGCAGCCCAAGGCGGGGGCTGGGTGAAAAACTGTTTTTT
TRBV20-1	13	TRBJ1-5	NA	NA	CSASDTRDQPQHF	TGCAGTGCTAGTGACACCAGGGATCAGCCCCAGCATTTT
TRBV5-4	15	TRBJ1-6	NA	NA	CASSSIFGSDSPLHF	TGTGCCAGCAGCTCCATCTTCGGGTCTGATTCACCCCTCCACTTT
TRBV6-4	16	TRBJ1-1	NA	TRBD1	CASSDSMGQENTEAFF	TGTGCCAGCAGTGACTCTATGGGACAGGAGAACACTGAAGCTTTCTTT
TRBV5-1	15	TRBJ2-6	once	NA	CASSLEGSGANVLTF	TGCGCCAGCAGCTTGGAGGGGTCTGGGGCCAACGTCCTGACTTTC
TRBV5-1	17	TRBJ2-1	NA	TRBD2	CASNFPSGGSKGHEQFF	TGCGCCAGCAACTTCCCGAGTGGCGGGAGTAAGGGGCATGAGCAGTTCTTC
TRBV27	15	TRBJ1-5	NA	NA	CASSLRSREGQPQHF	TGTGCCAGCAGTTTAAGGTCGAGGGAGGGTCAGCCCCAGCATTTT
TRBV11-1	16	TRBJ2-2	NA	TRBD1	CASSYRQGGDTGELFF	TGTGCCAGCAGCTATAGACAGGGGGGCGACACCGGGGAGCTGTTTTTT
TRBV6-6	15	TRBJ2-5	NA	NA	CASSSFGGLGETQYF	TGTGCCAGCAGTTCTTTCGGGGGTTTGGGAGAGACCCAGTACTTC
TRBV4-2	18	TRBJ1-1	NA	TRBD1	CASSQDPGDRGGYTEAFF	TGTGCCAGCAGCCAAGACCCGGGGGACAGGGGGGGCTACACTGAAGCTTTCTTT
TRBV6-6	13	TRBJ1-2	NA	TRBD1	CASSYIRGHGYTF	TGTGCCAGCAGTTACATCAGGGGGCATGGCTACACCTTC
TRBV25-1	14	TRBJ2-2	NA	NA	CASSEYKNTGELFF	TGTGCCAGCAGTGAATATAAGAACACCGGGGAGCTGTTTTTT
TRBV21-1	17	TRBJ1-2	NA	NA	CASSKGGQLQANYGYTF	TGTGCCAGCAGCAAAGGGGGACAGCTTCAAGCTAACTATGGCTACACCTTC
TRBV12-5	14	TRBJ1-5	NA	NA	CASGLGGSNQPQHF	TGTGCTAGTGGTTTAGGGGGTAGCAATCAGCCCCAGCATTTT
TRBV20-1	16	TRBJ1-2	NA	NA	CSASYSGSAGFYGYTF	TGCAGTGCTAGTTATAGTGGGTCAGCGGGCTTCTATGGCTACACCTTC
TRBV19	14	TRBJ1-1	NA	NA	CASNLWGPSTEAFF	TGTGCCAGTAATTTGTGGGGGCCGAGCACTGAAGCTTTCTTT
TRBV7-3	13	TRBJ2-1	NA	NA	CASSLGTVYEQFF	TGTGCCAGCAGCTTAGGTACAGTGTATGAGCAGTTCTTC
TRBV5-4	15	TRBJ1-4	NA	NA	CASSLDGTSDEKLFF	TGTGCCAGCAGCTTGGACGGGACTTCGGATGAAAAACTGTTTTTT
TRBV6-5	13	TRBJ2-7	NA	NA	CASRRFTAAEQYF	TGTGCCAGCAGGAGATTTACAGCTGCCGAGCAGTACTTC
TRBV18	17	TRBJ1-3	NA	NA	CASSLLPPGSSGNTIYF	TGTGCCAGCTCACTACTTCCACCGGGATCCTCTGGAAACACCATATATTTT
TRBV27	15	TRBJ1-6	NA	NA	CASSSLLGANSPLHF	TGTGCCAGCAGTTCGTTGTTGGGGGCGAATTCACCCCTCCACTTT
TRBV10-3	15	TRBJ2-7	NA	NA	CAISVRTGYLYEQYF	TGTGCCATCAGTGTCAGAACAGGATACCTCTACGAGCAGTACTTC
TRBV15	14	TRBJ1-1	NA	NA	CATTLIQGVTEAFF	TGTGCCACCACGCTCATCCAGGGCGTGACTGAAGCTTTCTTT
TRBV5-4	17	TRBJ2-1	NA	TRBD1	CASSFPTGTGYYNEQFF	TGTGCCAGCAGCTTCCCCACGGGGACAGGGTATTACAATGAGCAGTTCTTC
TRBV28	17	TRBJ1-1	once	TRBD1	CASSLWSGRGQSAEAFF	TGTGCCAGCAGTTTATGGTCCGGCAGGGGGCAGTCGGCTGAAGCTTTCTTT
TRBV2	16	TRBJ2-1	NA	TRBD2	CASGLAGGQLFHEQFF	TGTGCCAGTGGACTAGCGGGAGGCCAGCTATTTCATGAGCAGTTCTTC
TRBV4-3	13	TRBJ2-1	NA	TRBD2	CASSPDGRGDKFF	TGCGCCAGCAGCCCAGATGGGCGGGGGGATAAGTTCTTC
TRBV4-2	14	TRBJ1-4	NA	NA	CASSQDAGGEKLFF	TGTGCCAGCAGCCAAGATGCCGGGGGTGAAAAACTGTTTTTT
TRBV18	20	TRBJ2-3	NA	TRBD2	CASSPVYPAGADGLIDTQYF	TGTGCCAGCTCACCTGTCTATCCAGCGGGAGCCGATGGCTTGATAGATACGCAGTATTTT
TRBV7-9	16	TRBJ1-6	NA	NA	CASSSQQGSYNSPLHF	TGTGCCAGCAGCTCGCAACAGGGCTCCTATAATTCACCCCTCCACTTT
TRBV11-2	16	TRBJ1-4	NA	TRBD1	CASSFNTGATNEKLFF	TGTGCCAGCAGCTTCAACACAGGGGCAACTAATGAAAAACTGTTTTTT